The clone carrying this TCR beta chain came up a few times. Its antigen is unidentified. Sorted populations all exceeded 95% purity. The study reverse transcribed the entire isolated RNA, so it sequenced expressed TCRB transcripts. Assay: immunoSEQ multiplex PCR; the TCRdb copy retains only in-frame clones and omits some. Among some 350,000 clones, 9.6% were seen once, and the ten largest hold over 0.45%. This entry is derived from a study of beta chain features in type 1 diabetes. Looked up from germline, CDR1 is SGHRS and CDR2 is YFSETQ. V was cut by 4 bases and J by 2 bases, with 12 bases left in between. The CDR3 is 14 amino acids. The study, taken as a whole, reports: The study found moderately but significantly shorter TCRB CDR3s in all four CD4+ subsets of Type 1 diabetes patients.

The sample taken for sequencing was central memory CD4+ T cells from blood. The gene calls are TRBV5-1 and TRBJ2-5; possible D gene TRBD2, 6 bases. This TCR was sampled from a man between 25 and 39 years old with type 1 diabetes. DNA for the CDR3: TGCGCCAGCAGCATCGGGGGACTTCAAGAGACCCAGTACTTC. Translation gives CASSIGGLQETQYF. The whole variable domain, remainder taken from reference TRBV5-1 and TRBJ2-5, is KAGVTQTPRYLIKTRGQQVTLSCSPISGHRSVSWYQQTPGQGLQFLFEYFSETQRNKGNFPGRFSGRQFSNSRSEMNVSTLELGDSALYLCASSIGGLQETQYFGPGTRLLVL.